These 12 T cell receptor beta chains came from one sample sequenced in a study of T-cell reconstitution after alpha-beta-depleted transplantation in children. Unique molecular identifiers were incorporated during preparation of the TCRbeta library. TCRdb independently ran MiXCR on the PCR reads; one entry per CDR3 protein. The repertoire holds approximately 390,000 distinct CDR3 sequences, with roughly a tenth as singletons. Here the sequenced sample was PBMCs from the stem cell graft donor, taken from the stem cell graft. Receptors were obtained from a human donor who donated a stem cell graft to a child with acute myeloid leukemia.

This clonotype was seen a few times. The rearrangement joins TRBV5-1 to TRBJ2-2; either TRBD1 or TRBD2 may supply D (5 bases each). The germline V gene has CDR1 SGHRS and CDR2 YFSETQ. The CDR3 is made up of 15 amino acids. The V and J ends lost 4 bases and 4 bases respectively, with 14 bases between them. This CDR3 is CASSPTTGGTGELFF. The CDR3 DNA sequence: TGCGCCAGCAGCCCTACCACTGGGGGCACCGGGGAGCTGTTTTTT.

The gene calls are TRBV3-1 and TRBJ2-5; TRBD2 matches 7 bases. The CDR3 contains 16 residues. Trimming removed 2 bases from V and 1 base from J; junction bases left unmatched: 7. Looked up from germline, CDR1 is LGHDT and CDR2 is YNNKEL (reference sequence). The CDR3 DNA reads TGTGCCAGCAGCCAACAGATGCGGGGGTCCCAAGAGACCCAGTACTTC. Its protein is CASSQQMRGSQETQYF.

This sequence joins TRBV20-1 and TRBJ2-5; TRBD2 agrees at 8 bases. This CDR3 is built from 15 residues. From germline, CDR1 is DFQATT and CDR2 SNEGSKA (reference sequence). V lost 1 base and J lost 0; bases outside the gene matches: 4. CDR3 coding DNA: TGCAGTGCTAGAGTCCAGCGGGGGCACCAAGAGACCCAGTACTTC. It yields the protein CSARVQRGHQETQYF.

This chain connects TRBV6-1 to TRBJ2-1; 11 bases fit TRBD2. This CDR3 comprises 15 residues. Germline CDR1 MNHNS, CDR2 SASEGT. The V and J ends lost 6 bases and 8 bases, in that order; junction bases with no gene match: 9. CDR3 bases: TGTGCCAGCAGAATGTTGACTAGCGGGAACTATGAGCAGTTCTTC. Translation gives CASRMLTSGNYEQFF.

This clonotype was seen more than once but under ten times. The gene calls are TRBV7-9 and TRBJ2-3; D is uncertain. Germline CDR1 reads SEHNR; CDR2 reads FQNEAQ (reference sequence). The CDR3 runs to 14 residues. V was clipped by 5 bases and J by 4 bases, with 13 bases between them. CDR3 amino acids: CASSLDSKADTQYF. The DNA for the CDR3 is TGTGCCAGCAGCCTCGACTCCAAGGCAGATACGCAGTATTTT.

This clonotype was seen a handful of times. The rearrangement links TRBV6-5 to TRBJ2-3, with 8 bases matching TRBD2. V was pared by 1 base and J by 3 bases, with 3 bases of the junction left unmatched. Germline V gives CDR1 MNHEY, CDR2 SVGAGI. The CDR3 contains 15 residues. The CDR3 nucleotides read TGTGCCAGCAGTTACTACGCGGGGGGTACAGATACGCAGTATTTT. It is translated as CASSYYAGGTDTQYF.

This clonotype occurred a few times. The CDR3 here is CASSQVTVRRGTDTQYF. CDR3 DNA sequence: TGTGCCAGCAGCCAAGTGACTGTTCGAAGAGGCACAGATACGCAGTATTTT. The V and J genes are TRBV14 and TRBJ2-3, with no clear D. The ends were cut back, 1 base at V and 1 base at J, with 15 bases in the middle. Germline V lookup: CDR1 SGHDN, CDR2 FVKESK. The CDR3 runs to 17 residues.

This chain links TRBV18 with TRBJ2-7; 8 bases agree with TRBD1. Germline CDR1 and CDR2: KGHSH and LQKENI. V lost 4 bases, J lost 0 bases, and 2 bases stayed unmatched. This CDR3 is 14 amino acids long. The DNA of the CDR3 is TGTGCCAGCTCACAACAGGGGGACTCCTACGAGCAGTACTTC. Its translation is CASSQQGDSYEQYF.

This clonotype was observed at least ten times. The chain carries TRBV5-1 and TRBJ2-7; 8 bases align to TRBD2. The CDR3 is made up of 16 amino acids. From germline, CDR1 is SGHRS and CDR2 YFSETQ. The J segment lost 3 bases and the V segment lost 0 bases, leaving 8 bases of the junction unmatched. DNA for the CDR3: TGCGCCAGCAGCTTGGGGCCCGGGCTAGCGGGCTACGAGCAGTACGTC. Translated, it gives CASSLGPGLAGYEQYV.

This clonotype was observed many times. V gene TRBV7-2 combines with J gene TRBJ2-2; no firm D call. Germline V gives CDR1 SGHTA, CDR2 FQGNSA. This CDR3 contains 14 residues. With 4 bases removed from V and 0 bases from J, the gap between germline ends came to 6 bases. The DNA of the CDR3 is TGTGCCAGCAGCTACAGTTCGAACACCGGGGAGCTGTTTTTT. Its translation: CASSYSSNTGELFF. Full variable domain (outside the CDR3, taken from reference TRBV7-2 and TRBJ2-2): GAGVSQSPSNKVTEKGKDVELRCDPISGHTALYWYRQSLGQGLEFLIYFQGNSAPDKSGLPSDRFSAERTGGSVSTLTIQRTQQEDSAVYLCASSYSSNTGELFFGEGSRLTVL.

This clonotype was counted between two and nine times. The V gene is TRBV11-2, the J gene TRBJ2-1, with TRBD2 as a possible D gene (6 bases). CDR1 is SGHAT and CDR2 is FQNNGV in the germline V gene. The CDR3 has 16 amino acids. The ends were cut back, 1 base at V and 4 bases at J, with 14 bases in the middle. The CDR3 loop is CASSLVSGETYNEQFF. The CDR3 DNA is TGTGCCAGCAGCTTAGTATCGGGGGAGACTTACAATGAGCAGTTCTTC.

This clonotype came up a few times. The rearrangement uses TRBV29-1 and TRBJ1-5; 8 nucleotides match TRBD1. Unmatched junction bases numbered 7, after V lost 6 bases and J lost 9 bases. The CDR3 length is 12 residues. In germline, CDR1 is SQVTM, CDR2 ANQGSEA. The CDR3: CSVGQGEGPQHF. The CDR3 DNA is TGCAGCGTCGGACAGGGAGAGGGGCCCCAGCATTTT.